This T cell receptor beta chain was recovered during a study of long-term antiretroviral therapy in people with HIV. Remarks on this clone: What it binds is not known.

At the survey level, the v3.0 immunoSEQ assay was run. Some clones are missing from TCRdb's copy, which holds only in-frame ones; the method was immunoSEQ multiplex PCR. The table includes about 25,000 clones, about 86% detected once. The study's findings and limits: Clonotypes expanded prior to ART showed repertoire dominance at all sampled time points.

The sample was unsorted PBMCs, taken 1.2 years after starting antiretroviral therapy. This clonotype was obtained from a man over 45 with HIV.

CDR3 sequence: CASSTDKVYEQYF. CDR3 coding DNA: TGCGCCAGCAGCACGGACAAGGTCTACGAGCAGTACTTC. This rearrangement joins TRBV5-1 to TRBJ2-7, with D possibly being TRBD1 (5 bases). The CDR3 spans 13 residues. CDR1 and CDR2 from the germline V gene are SGHRS and YFSETQ. V lost 4 bases to trimming and J lost 3 bases, with 11 bases between them.